The present T cell receptor beta chain was sequenced within a study of blood T cell repertoires in COVID-19. Study background: Sources were T cells, B-cell-depleted T cells, or PBMCs; the material itself was cDNA or gDNA.

Only in-frame clones appear in the TCRdb table, and some are missing; sequencing was by immunoSEQ multiplex PCR. The sample has 270,000 or so clones, around 90% seen once. This TCR was recovered from a woman in her fifties or sixties with COVID-19, enrolled during active disease. The sequencing input was peripheral blood.

The CDR3 nucleotides read TGTGCCAGCAGCCCAGGGGACGGAAGCTCCTACAATGAGCAGTTCTTC. Amino acid sequence: CASSPGDGSSYNEQFF. The chain has TRBV3-1 (or the pseudogene TRBV3-2) and TRBJ2-1; tentatively, D is TRBD1 (6 bases). There are 16 residues in the CDR3. Germline V lookup: CDR1 LGHDT, CDR2 YNNKEL (reference sequence). Trimming took off 4 bases at V and 0 bases at J, with 13 bases between the two ends.